The rows below give T cell receptor beta chains drawn from one sample of a study of T cells in Graves' hyperthyroidism and ophthalmopathy. TCRdb reanalysed the multiplex PCR reads using MiXCR and keeps one entry per CDR3 protein. This sample has 500,000 to 700,000 distinct CDR3 sequences, with 16% found just once. The sequenced material came from blood. These receptors were obtained from a woman aged 18-29 years with Graves' hyperthyroidism. The CDR3 runs from the conserved cysteine through the conserved F or W. Each record gives: V gene, J gene, clone size, D gene, CDR3 length, CDR3 DNA, CDR3 protein. A D gene is named only where the DNA matches it firmly. Clone size is not always given. Where it is, it says once, few, many or a class for expanded clones.

v_gene: TRBV7-2
j_gene: TRBJ2-5
abundance: -
d_gene: -
len: 15
CDR3nt: TGTGCCAGCAGCTTAGGGGGGGTTTTCAGGGAGACCCAGTACTTC
CDR3aa: CASSLGGVFRETQYF

v_gene: TRBV30
j_gene: TRBJ1-1
abundance: many
d_gene: -
len: 13
CDR3nt: TGTGCCTGGAGTCCCGTGGGAAGGATTACGGCTTTCTTT
CDR3aa: CAWSPVGRITAFF

v_gene: TRBV18
j_gene: TRBJ2-3
abundance: many
d_gene: TRBD2
len: 15
CDR3nt: TGTGCCAGCTCGCAGACTAGCCTCAGCACAGATACGCAGTATTTT
CDR3aa: CASSQTSLSTDTQYF

v_gene: TRBV7-3
j_gene: TRBJ2-1
abundance: -
d_gene: -
len: 13
CDR3nt: TGTGCCAGCAGCTTAACGATCTACAATGAGCAGTTCTTC
CDR3aa: CASSLTIYNEQFF

v_gene: TRBV12-3/TRBV12-4
j_gene: TRBJ1-2
abundance: -
d_gene: TRBD1
len: 14
CDR3nt: TGTGCCAGCAGTTTGTGGGGGACAGGGAGTGGCTACACCTTC
CDR3aa: CASSLWGTGSGYTF

v_gene: TRBV7-8
j_gene: TRBJ1-1
abundance: many
d_gene: -
len: 12
CDR3nt: TGTGCCAGCAGCTTGGGTGGGCAAGAAGCTTTCTTT
CDR3aa: CASSLGGQEAFF

v_gene: TRBV12-3/TRBV12-4
j_gene: TRBJ2-1
abundance: many
d_gene: -
len: 15
CDR3nt: TGTGCCAGCAGTTTAGAGGGGGAGATCCCGAATGAGCAGTTCTTC
CDR3aa: CASSLEGEIPNEQFF

v_gene: TRBV28
j_gene: TRBJ2-7
abundance: many
d_gene: -
len: 14
CDR3nt: TGTGCCAGCAGTCCCAGTCAGCCGAGTTACGAGCAGTACTTC
CDR3aa: CASSPSQPSYEQYF

v_gene: TRBV19
j_gene: TRBJ2-1
abundance: -
d_gene: TRBD2
len: 15
CDR3nt: TGTGCCAGTAGTATTTATAGCGGGGAGTACAATGAGCAGTTCTTC
CDR3aa: CASSIYSGEYNEQFF

v_gene: TRBV5-1
j_gene: TRBJ2-2
abundance: -
d_gene: -
len: 16
CDR3nt: TGCGCCAGCAGCTTGGTAGGGACGGCGAACACCGGGGAGCTGTTTTTT
CDR3aa: CASSLVGTANTGELFF

v_gene: TRBV12-3/TRBV12-4
j_gene: TRBJ1-4
abundance: -
d_gene: TRBD1
len: 15
CDR3nt: TGTGCCAGCAGTTTAGTAGTGTGGACAGGAGGTAAACTGTTTTTT
CDR3aa: CASSLVVWTGGKLFF

v_gene: TRBV28
j_gene: TRBJ1-4
abundance: -
d_gene: TRBD1
len: 15
CDR3nt: TGTGCCAGCAGGTCTGGGACAGGGGCGAATGAAAAACTGTTTTTT
CDR3aa: CASRSGTGANEKLFF

v_gene: TRBV12-3/TRBV12-4
j_gene: TRBJ1-5
abundance: -
d_gene: -
len: 14
CDR3nt: TGTGCCAGCAGTTGGGGAGGACGTTATCAGCCCCAGCATTTT
CDR3aa: CASSWGGRYQPQHF

v_gene: TRBV28
j_gene: TRBJ2-7
abundance: many
d_gene: TRBD1
len: 13
CDR3nt: TGTGCCAGCAAAGAGGGGGCTAGTTACGAGCAGTACTTC
CDR3aa: CASKEGASYEQYF

v_gene: TRBV5-1
j_gene: TRBJ2-1
abundance: many
d_gene: TRBD1
len: 15
CDR3nt: TGCGCCAGCAGCCCCTTGGGACAGCCCTCAGGGGAGCAGTTCTTC
CDR3aa: CASSPLGQPSGEQFF

v_gene: TRBV7-9
j_gene: TRBJ2-1
abundance: many
d_gene: TRBD2
len: 16
CDR3nt: TGTGCCAGCAGCTTAGAACTAGCGGGATCCTACAATGAGCAGTTCTTC
CDR3aa: CASSLELAGSYNEQFF

v_gene: TRBV7-9
j_gene: TRBJ2-2
abundance: many
d_gene: -
len: 13
CDR3nt: TGCGCCAGCAGCTTGGTCAGCACCGGGGAGCTGTTTTTT
CDR3aa: CASSLVSTGELFF

v_gene: TRBV18
j_gene: TRBJ2-1
abundance: -
d_gene: TRBD2
len: 19
CDR3nt: TGTGCCAGCTCGTCAGCCCCCCCCAGCGGGAGGGCCACATACAATGAGCAGTTCTTC
CDR3aa: CASSSAPPSGRATYNEQFF

v_gene: TRBV30
j_gene: TRBJ2-1
abundance: many
d_gene: -
len: 15
CDR3nt: TGTGCCTGGAGTGTACTTGCGGGACTCACCAATGAGCAGTTCTTC
CDR3aa: CAWSVLAGLTNEQFF

v_gene: TRBV24-1
j_gene: TRBJ1-5
abundance: few
d_gene: -
len: 13
CDR3nt: TGTGCCACCAGTGAACCAGGGGACCAGCCCCAGCATTTT
CDR3aa: CATSEPGDQPQHF

v_gene: TRBV7-3
j_gene: TRBJ2-1
abundance: -
d_gene: TRBD1
len: 16
CDR3nt: TGTGCCAGCAGGTCAAAGGGGACAGGGATATGGAATGAGCAGTTCTTC
CDR3aa: CASRSKGTGIWNEQFF

v_gene: TRBV18
j_gene: TRBJ1-4
abundance: -
d_gene: -
len: 15
CDR3nt: TGTGCCAGCTCACCACAGGGGCAACGGGGAGAAAAACTGTTTTTT
CDR3aa: CASSPQGQRGEKLFF

v_gene: TRBV7-2
j_gene: TRBJ1-2
abundance: many
d_gene: -
len: 13
CDR3nt: TGTGCCAGCAGTCAACCAGGGTTTGGTGGCTACACCTTC
CDR3aa: CASSQPGFGGYTF

v_gene: TRBV20-1
j_gene: TRBJ2-1
abundance: -
d_gene: TRBD1
len: 13
CDR3nt: TGCAGTGCTAGCGGGACAGGGGGCAATGAGCAGTTCTTC
CDR3aa: CSASGTGGNEQFF

v_gene: TRBV5-1
j_gene: TRBJ1-6
abundance: -
d_gene: -
len: 15
CDR3nt: TGCGCCAGCAGCTTGGGAGGGGTTTCCGATTCACCCCTCCACTTT
CDR3aa: CASSLGGVSDSPLHF

v_gene: TRBV29-1
j_gene: TRBJ1-2
abundance: few
d_gene: TRBD1
len: 12
CDR3nt: TGCAGCGGAAGAGAGGGGGCAAGCGGCTACACCTTC
CDR3aa: CSGREGASGYTF

v_gene: TRBV6-1
j_gene: TRBJ1-5
abundance: many
d_gene: -
len: 15
CDR3nt: TGTGCCAGCAGTGAGGGACATTATGGTGGTCAGCCCCAGCATTTT
CDR3aa: CASSEGHYGGQPQHF

v_gene: TRBV24-1
j_gene: TRBJ2-1
abundance: -
d_gene: TRBD2
len: 15
CDR3nt: TGTGCCACCGGGGGGGAGGGAGGGCGAAACAATGAGCAGTTCTTC
CDR3aa: CATGGEGGRNNEQFF

v_gene: TRBV6-2/TRBV6-3
j_gene: TRBJ2-4
abundance: few
d_gene: -
len: 16
CDR3nt: TGTGCCAGCAGTTTTGGGTCCTTTTTAGCCAAAAACATTCAGTACTTC
CDR3aa: CASSFGSFLAKNIQYF

v_gene: TRBV12-3/TRBV12-4
j_gene: TRBJ2-1
abundance: many
d_gene: TRBD2
len: 16
CDR3nt: TGTGCCAGCAGTTTCCTTCTCGGGAGGAAGCGCAATGAGCAGTTCTTC
CDR3aa: CASSFLLGRKRNEQFF

v_gene: TRBV3-1
j_gene: TRBJ2-2
abundance: -
d_gene: TRBD1
len: 15
CDR3nt: TGTGCCAGTAGCCCCGGACAGGGGATAACCGGGGAGCTGTTTTTT
CDR3aa: CASSPGQGITGELFF

v_gene: TRBV6-2/TRBV6-3
j_gene: TRBJ2-3
abundance: few
d_gene: -
len: 15
CDR3nt: TGTGCCAGCAACCCAGGGGGGGGGCGTCAAGATACGCAGTATTTT
CDR3aa: CASNPGGGRQDTQYF

v_gene: TRBV7-2
j_gene: TRBJ2-5
abundance: -
d_gene: TRBD1
len: 15
CDR3nt: TGTGCCAGTAACCTCCAAACAGGGGGCACAGAGACCCAGTACTTC
CDR3aa: CASNLQTGGTETQYF

v_gene: TRBV6-1
j_gene: TRBJ1-3
abundance: -
d_gene: -
len: 13
CDR3nt: TGTGCCAGCCGCAAGGACTCTGGAAACACCATATATTTT
CDR3aa: CASRKDSGNTIYF

v_gene: TRBV24-1
j_gene: TRBJ1-2
abundance: -
d_gene: -
len: 11
CDR3nt: TGTGCCACCAGTGATTACTATGGCTACACCTTC
CDR3aa: CATSDYYGYTF

v_gene: TRBV18
j_gene: TRBJ1-2
abundance: many
d_gene: -
len: 14
CDR3nt: TGTGCCAGCTCACCATCTCCAGGCGGCTATGGCTACACCTTC
CDR3aa: CASSPSPGGYGYTF

v_gene: TRBV10-3
j_gene: TRBJ2-2
abundance: few
d_gene: -
len: 15
CDR3nt: TGTGCCATCAGTGGCGACTGGGGGAACACCGGGGAGCTGTTTTTT
CDR3aa: CAISGDWGNTGELFF

v_gene: TRBV20-1
j_gene: TRBJ1-5
abundance: many
d_gene: -
len: 13
CDR3nt: TGCAGTGCTAGCGGCAGGGGAAGTCAGCCCCAGCATTTT
CDR3aa: CSASGRGSQPQHF

v_gene: TRBV24-1
j_gene: TRBJ2-5
abundance: -
d_gene: -
len: 16
CDR3nt: TGTGCCACCAGTGATCCCCGGGGAGATAGAGAAGAGACCCAGTACTTC
CDR3aa: CATSDPRGDREETQYF

v_gene: TRBV2
j_gene: TRBJ2-3
abundance: many
d_gene: -
len: 15
CDR3nt: TGTGCCAGCAGTGGTTCGGGGTCTAGCACAGATACGCAGTATTTT
CDR3aa: CASSGSGSSTDTQYF

v_gene: TRBV11-2
j_gene: TRBJ1-1
abundance: many
d_gene: -
len: 13
CDR3nt: TGTGCCAGCAGCTTCAGTGAACACACTGAAGCTTTCTTT
CDR3aa: CASSFSEHTEAFF

v_gene: TRBV20-1
j_gene: TRBJ1-2
abundance: many
d_gene: TRBD1
len: 12
CDR3nt: TGCAGTGCTAGCACAGGGGCGCTTGGCTACACCTTC
CDR3aa: CSASTGALGYTF

v_gene: TRBV13
j_gene: TRBJ1-2
abundance: -
d_gene: TRBD1
len: 15
CDR3nt: TGTGCCAGCAGCTTTACTTCACAGGGGGCGCTGGGCTACACCTTC
CDR3aa: CASSFTSQGALGYTF

v_gene: TRBV4-2
j_gene: TRBJ2-3
abundance: few
d_gene: TRBD2
len: 16
CDR3nt: TGTGCCAGCAGCCAAGGGAATAGCGGGAGGGCAGATACGCAGTATTTT
CDR3aa: CASSQGNSGRADTQYF

v_gene: TRBV14
j_gene: TRBJ1-4
abundance: -
d_gene: TRBD1
len: 15
CDR3nt: TGTGCCAGCAGCCAACAGGGGGTGCGGAATGAAAAACTGTTTTTT
CDR3aa: CASSQQGVRNEKLFF

v_gene: TRBV20-1
j_gene: TRBJ2-1
abundance: many
d_gene: -
len: 15
CDR3nt: TGCAGTGCGCTCAATAAGGGGCAGGGTAGGAATGAGCAGTTCTTC
CDR3aa: CSALNKGQGRNEQFF

v_gene: TRBV28
j_gene: TRBJ1-3
abundance: few
d_gene: -
len: 14
CDR3nt: TGTGCCAGCATCTTATCAGGGTCTGGAAACACCATATATTTT
CDR3aa: CASILSGSGNTIYF

v_gene: TRBV2
j_gene: TRBJ2-7
abundance: many
d_gene: TRBD1
len: 13
CDR3nt: TGTGCCAGGGGACAGGGCCTTGGGTACGAGCAGTACTTC
CDR3aa: CARGQGLGYEQYF

v_gene: TRBV20-1
j_gene: TRBJ2-1
abundance: -
d_gene: TRBD2
len: 17
CDR3nt: TGCAGTGCCGCCACTAGCGGGAGGGCCTGGTCCTACAATGAGCAGTTCTTC
CDR3aa: CSAATSGRAWSYNEQFF

v_gene: TRBV5-1
j_gene: TRBJ2-1
abundance: -
d_gene: TRBD2
len: 18
CDR3nt: TGCGCCAGCAGCTTGGCGGGACTAGCGGCCCCCCAAGGGAATGAGCAGTTCTTC
CDR3aa: CASSLAGLAAPQGNEQFF

v_gene: TRBV4-2
j_gene: TRBJ2-7
abundance: few
d_gene: -
len: 14
CDR3nt: TGTGCCAGCAGCCAGGTCGGGGACGTCTACGAGCAGTACTTC
CDR3aa: CASSQVGDVYEQYF

v_gene: TRBV10-3
j_gene: TRBJ1-3
abundance: few
d_gene: -
len: 12
CDR3nt: TGTGCCATTCAAAAGGAGCCAAACACCATATATTTT
CDR3aa: CAIQKEPNTIYF

v_gene: TRBV7-9
j_gene: TRBJ2-3
abundance: many
d_gene: -
len: 15
CDR3nt: TGTGCCAGCAGCTTAGTGGGCAGCGACACAGATACGCAGTATTTT
CDR3aa: CASSLVGSDTDTQYF

v_gene: TRBV18
j_gene: TRBJ1-2
abundance: -
d_gene: -
len: 15
CDR3nt: TGTGCCAGCTCACCAAACAGGGAACTTAACTATGGCTACACCTTC
CDR3aa: CASSPNRELNYGYTF

v_gene: TRBV6-2/TRBV6-3
j_gene: TRBJ2-2
abundance: -
d_gene: -
len: 13
CDR3nt: TGTGCCAGCGGCTCGGTGAACACCGGGGAGCTGTTTTTT
CDR3aa: CASGSVNTGELFF

v_gene: TRBV13
j_gene: TRBJ2-7
abundance: many
d_gene: TRBD2
len: 15
CDR3nt: TGTGCCAGCAGCCTCGATAGTACGGGAGGGCGAGAGCAGTACTTC
CDR3aa: CASSLDSTGGREQYF

v_gene: TRBV3-1
j_gene: TRBJ2-5
abundance: many
d_gene: -
len: 13
CDR3nt: TGTGCCAGCTGGGGTTCCTTAGGAGAGACCCAGTACTTC
CDR3aa: CASWGSLGETQYF

v_gene: TRBV4-3
j_gene: TRBJ2-5
abundance: -
d_gene: -
len: 18
CDR3nt: TGCGCCAGCAGCCAAGATTGGATGGTAACGGGGTCCCCAGAGACCCAGTACTTC
CDR3aa: CASSQDWMVTGSPETQYF

v_gene: TRBV19
j_gene: TRBJ1-4
abundance: -
d_gene: -
len: 13
CDR3nt: TGTGCCAGTAGTCCAAAAGACGGCTATAAACTGTTTTTT
CDR3aa: CASSPKDGYKLFF